The 10 T cell receptor beta chains below all came from one sample that was sequenced in a study of T cell clonality in common variable immunodeficiency. Clones were sequenced by immunoSEQ multiplex PCR, and TCRdb holds only the in-frame ones, with some missing. This sample has 50,000 to 60,000 clones, each found more than once. Sequenced: peripheral blood mononuclear cells. Receptors originate from a person between 18 and 75 years old in good health.

This clone was picked up many times. From the germline J gene comes the end of the CDR3, since the read stops 3 residues before it. J is TRBJ1-6 and V is TRBV19; 8 positions agree with TRBD1. With 5 bases clipped from V and 7 bases from J, the junction kept 7 bases outside the gene matches. Germline V CDR1 and CDR2: LNHDA, SQIVND (reference sequence). The CDR3 has 15 amino acids. The sequenced CDR3 bases are TGTGCCAGTAGTTCCCGGACAGGGTTAAATTCACCC. It specifies CASSSRTGLNSP. The whole CDR3 protein is CASSSRTGLNSPLHF. Drawing the rest from reference TRBV19 and TRBJ1-6, the complete variable domain is DGGITQSPKYLFRKEGQNVTLSCEQNLNHDAMYWYRQDPGQGLRLIYYSQIVNDFQKGDIAEGYSVSREKKESFPLTVTSAQKNPTAFYLCASSSRTGLNSPLHFGNGTRLTVT.

This clone was seen at least ten times. The read stops 3 residues short of the end of the CDR3; the missing end is completed from the germline J gene. This chain uses TRBV7-3 with TRBJ1-1; no firm D call. Germline values: CDR1 SGHTA, CDR2 FQGTGA. Trimming cost V 6 bases and J 3 bases, with 14 bases left between them. The CDR3 has 14 amino acids. Here the CDR3 reads CASSWKPRDTEAFF. The sequenced part of the CDR3 DNA is TGTGCCAGCAGTTGGAAACCGCGGGACACTGAA.

In this sample, this clone turned up many times. The read terminates 3 residues ahead of where the CDR3 ends, so the germline J gene completes it. Other DNA variants within this sample encode the same CDR3. The chain uses TRBV6-2 or TRBV6-3 and TRBJ2-1, with TRBD2 matching 7 bases. The CDR3 is 17 residues long. CDR1 and CDR2 from the germline V gene are MNHEY and SVGEGT. V was clipped by 5 bases and J by 0 bases; unmatched bases: 10. Partial CDR3 DNA: TGTGCCAGCAGTCACCTAAAAGCGGGGAGCTCCTACAATGAG. This gives the protein CASSHLKAGSSYNE. The complete CDR3 sequence is CASSHLKAGSSYNEQFF.

This clone has ten or more counts. The observed sequence ends 3 residues before the CDR3 terminus, with the missing tail filled in from the germline J gene. V usage is TRBV11-2 and J usage is TRBJ1-1, with unresolved D. CDR1 is SGHAT and CDR2 is FQNNGV in the germline V gene. Trimming left V 9 bases short and J 0 bases short, with 14 bases between. The CDR3 totals 14 residues. This chain's CDR3 is CASAGGLLNTEAFF. The CDR3 DNA, read in part, is TGTGCCAGTGCGGGCGGGCTTCTGAACACTGAA.

This clone has ten or more counts. The read terminates 3 residues before the CDR3 end, so the remaining end is supplied by the germline J gene. The gene calls are TRBV19 and TRBJ1-5; maybe TRBD1 (6 bases). Trimming left V 6 bases short and J 4 bases short, with 16 bases between. The CDR3 contains 15 residues. CDR1 and CDR2 (germline): LNHDA, SQIVND (reference sequence). CDR3 region: CASRPKWDNNQPQHF. CDR3 DNA (partial): TGTGCCAGTAGACCAAAGTGGGACAATAATCAGCCC.

This clone was seen at least ten times. The CDR3 end lies 3 residues beyond the end of the read and is filled in from the germline J gene. The chain uses TRBV18 and TRBJ2-5; possible D gene TRBD2, 6 bases. Per the germline V gene, CDR1 is KGHSH and CDR2 is LQKENI. V lost 0 bases and J 7 bases, leaving 6 bases between the germline ends. The CDR3 consists of 12 residues. The CDR3 region is CASSPPGGTQYF. CDR3 DNA (partial): TGTGCCAGCTCACCACCGGGGGGGACC.

This clone has a count of ten or more. The read halts 3 residues ahead of the CDR3 end, with the missing end drawn from the germline J gene. The chain recombines TRBV6-4 with TRBJ1-1; the match to TRBD1 covers 8 bases. V shed 7 bases, J shed 2 bases, and the junction held 6 bases outside the gene matches. The length of the CDR3 is 14 residues. The germline CDR1 and CDR2 sequences are MRHNA and SNTAGT. The CDR3 sequence: CASKGQGANTEAFF. CDR3 DNA (partial): TGTGCCAGCAAGGGTCAGGGGGCAAACACTGAA.

This clone occurred many times. The observed sequence ends 3 residues before the CDR3 terminus, with the missing tail filled in from the germline J gene. The chain employs TRBV28 and TRBJ2-1; D is unresolved. Trimming left V 4 bases short and J 5 bases short, with 9 bases between. The CDR3 covers 13 residues. Germline-derived CDR1 and CDR2 are MDHEN and SYDVKM. The sequenced CDR3 bases are TGTGCCAGCAGTTCGGGTTCTCACAATGAG. Its protein product is CASSSGSHNE. The complete CDR3 protein is CASSSGSHNEQFF.

This clone was counted ten times or more. The sequence runs out 3 residues before the end of the CDR3; the remainder is reconstructed from the germline J gene. The V call is TRBV20-1, the J call TRBJ2-1; 10 positions match TRBD2. J lost 7 bases, V lost 3 bases, and 18 bases had no gene match. The CDR3 has 18 amino acids. Germline CDR1 is DFQATT and CDR2 is SNEGSKA (reference sequence). CDR3 bases read: TGCAGTGCTAGGGGAAGAGTGCGGGCTAGCGGGAGTGGGAATGAG. Translating gives CSARGRVRASGSGNE. The whole CDR3 sequence is CSARGRVRASGSGNEQFF.

The table lists this clone with many counts. The CDR3 end lies 3 residues beyond the end of the read and is filled in from the germline J gene. The chain is built from TRBV2 and TRBJ2-7, with 7 bases lining up with TRBD2. Trimming removed 7 bases from V and 2 bases from J; junction bases left unmatched: 8. The V gene's germline CDR1 is SNHLY and CDR2 FYNNEI. The CDR3 runs to 14 residues. The CDR3 DNA, read in part, is TGTGCCAGCATTGCGGGGACTAAGACCTACGAG. This translates into CASIAGTKTYE. The complete CDR3 reads CASIAGTKTYEQYF. The complete variable domain, with remaining parts taken from reference TRBV2 and TRBJ2-7, reads EPEVTQTPSHQVTQMGQEVILRCVPISNHLYFYWYRQILGQKVEFLVSFYNNEISEKSEIFDDQFSVERPDGSNFTLKIRSTKLEDSAMYFCASIAGTKTYEQYFGPGTRLTVT.